This TCR beta chain was documented in a study of control samples from healthy donors and cancer patients. Assay used: immunoSEQ multiplex PCR; TCRdb lists only in-frame clones, some missing. The sample holds over 100,000 clones, roughly 90% seen once. Between the trimmed V and J ends, which lost 7 bases and 5 bases, there was a span of 18 bases. The germline CDR1 and CDR2 sequences are SNHLY and FYNNEI. CDR3 length: 15 residues. The J gene is TRBJ1-5, the V gene TRBV2; D ambiguous. Sequenced input: blood. The clonotype was recovered from a woman in her forties or fifties in good health. CDR3 region: CASTRSDGFDQPQHF. CDR3 nucleotides: TGTGCCAGCACCAGGTCAGATGGGTTCGATCAGCCCCAGCATTTT.